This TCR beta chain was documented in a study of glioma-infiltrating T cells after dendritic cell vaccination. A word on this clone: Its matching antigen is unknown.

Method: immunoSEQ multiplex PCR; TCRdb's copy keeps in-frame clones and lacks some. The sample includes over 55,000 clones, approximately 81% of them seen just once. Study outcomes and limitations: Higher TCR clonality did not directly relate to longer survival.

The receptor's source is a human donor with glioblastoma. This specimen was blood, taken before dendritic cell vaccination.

CDR3 coding DNA: TGTGCCAGCACCCGAGGACAGGGAGACTCTGGGGCCAACGTCCTGACTTTC. It is translated as CASTRGQGDSGANVLTF. This sequence joins TRBV5-4 and TRBJ2-6, with TRBD1 matching 8 bases. The J segment lost 0 bases and the V segment lost 6 bases, leaving 8 bases of the junction unmatched. This CDR3 is 17 amino acids long. Per the germline V gene, CDR1 is SGHNT and CDR2 is YYREEE (reference sequence).